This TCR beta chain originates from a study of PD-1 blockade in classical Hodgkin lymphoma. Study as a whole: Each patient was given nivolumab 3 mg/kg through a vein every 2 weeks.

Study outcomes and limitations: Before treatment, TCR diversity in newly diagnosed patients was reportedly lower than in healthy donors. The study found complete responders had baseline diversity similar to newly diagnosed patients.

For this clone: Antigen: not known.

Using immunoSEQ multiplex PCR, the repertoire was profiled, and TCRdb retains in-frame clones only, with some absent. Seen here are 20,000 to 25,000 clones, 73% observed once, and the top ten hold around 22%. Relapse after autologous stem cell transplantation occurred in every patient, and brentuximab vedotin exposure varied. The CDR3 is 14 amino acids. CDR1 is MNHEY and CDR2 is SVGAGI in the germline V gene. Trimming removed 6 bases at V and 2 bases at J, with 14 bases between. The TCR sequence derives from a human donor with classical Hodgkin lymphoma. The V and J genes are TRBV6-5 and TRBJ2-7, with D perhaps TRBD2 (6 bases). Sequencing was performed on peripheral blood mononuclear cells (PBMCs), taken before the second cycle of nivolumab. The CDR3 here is CASSRSGSAYEQYF. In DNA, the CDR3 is TGTGCCAGCAGCCGTAGCGGTAGCGCCTACGAGCAGTACTTC.